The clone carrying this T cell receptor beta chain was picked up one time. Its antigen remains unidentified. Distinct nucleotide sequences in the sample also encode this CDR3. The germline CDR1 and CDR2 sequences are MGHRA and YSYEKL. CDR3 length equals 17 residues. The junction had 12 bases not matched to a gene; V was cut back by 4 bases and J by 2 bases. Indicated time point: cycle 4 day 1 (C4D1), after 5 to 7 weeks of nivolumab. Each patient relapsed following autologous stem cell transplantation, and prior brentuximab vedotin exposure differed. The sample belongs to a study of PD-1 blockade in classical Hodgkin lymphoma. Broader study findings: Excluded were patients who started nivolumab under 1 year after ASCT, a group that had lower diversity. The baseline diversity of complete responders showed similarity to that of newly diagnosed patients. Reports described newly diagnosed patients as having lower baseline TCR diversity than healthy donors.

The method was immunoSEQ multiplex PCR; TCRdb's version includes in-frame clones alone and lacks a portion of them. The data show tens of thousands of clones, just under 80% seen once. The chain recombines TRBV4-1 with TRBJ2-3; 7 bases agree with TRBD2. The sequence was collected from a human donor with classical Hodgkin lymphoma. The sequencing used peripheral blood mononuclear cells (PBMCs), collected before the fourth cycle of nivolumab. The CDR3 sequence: CASSPLPLRETTDTQYF. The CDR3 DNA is TGCGCCAGCAGCCCCCTACCCCTGCGGGAGACCACAGATACGCAGTATTTT.